Shown below are 21 T cell receptor beta chains from a single sample sequenced in a study of HIV-infected children after antiretroviral therapy interruption. Described treatment: PENTA 11 planned treatment interruption arm or continuous ART arm. Unique molecular identifiers were included in an RNA-based 3' RACE TCR library. A single record per CDR3 protein comes from TCRdb applying MiXCR to the 3' RACE reads. The profile shows 15,000 to 17,000 distinct CDR3 sequences, roughly 3.4% of them singletons. Source: CD45RA+ CD4+ T cells from PBMCs, taken from a donor given antiretroviral therapy, either interrupted or continuous. Subset here: naive CD4+ CD45RA+ CD45RO- T cells. Receptor source: a child aged 2 to 17 with HIV.

In its sample, this clonotype was seen many times. This rearrangement joins TRBV6-6 to TRBJ1-5, with D hard to call. CDR1 is MNHNY and CDR2 is SVGAGI in the germline V gene (reference sequence). V was shortened by 7 bases and J by 0 bases, with 10 bases between the two germline ends. The CDR3 totals 14 residues. The CDR3 sequence: CASMGQSSNQPQHF. The CDR3 DNA sequence: TGTGCCAGCATGGGCCAGTCTAGCAATCAGCCCCAGCATTTT.

This clonotype has ten or more counts. The chain carries TRBV20-1 and TRBJ2-7; D remains unclear. V gave up 1 base and J gave up 2 bases, with 3 bases separating them. Germline V gives CDR1 DFQATT, CDR2 SNEGSKA (reference sequence). This CDR3 is built from 11 residues. CDR3 loop: CSARGAYEQYF. The CDR3 DNA reads TGCAGTGCTAGAGGTGCCTACGAGCAGTACTTC.

In this sample, this clonotype turned up many times. The V gene is TRBV10-3, the J gene TRBJ2-5; a possible D gene is TRBD1 (5 bases). The CDR3 spans 14 residues. The germline V and J ends were trimmed by 2 bases and 2 bases, with 9 bases remaining between them. The germline V gene encodes CDR1 ENHRY and CDR2 SYGVKD. DNA for the CDR3: TGTGCCATCAGTGAGGACAGATCTCAAGAGACCCAGTACTTC. As protein: CAISEDRSQETQYF.

In this sample, this clonotype turned up many times. The rearrangement uses TRBV5-5 and TRBJ2-7, with a possible D match to TRBD2 (7 bases). This CDR3 comprises 14 residues. Per the germline V gene, CDR1 is SGHKS and CDR2 is YYEKEE (reference sequence). Trimming pared 0 bases from V and 4 bases from J, leaving 11 bases between. The CDR3: CASSLAAGAYEQYF. CDR3 nucleotide sequence: TGTGCCAGCAGCTTGGCCGCGGGGGCTTACGAGCAGTACTTC.

This clonotype is classed as medium-sized. The CDR3 reads CATSDLDSSEQFF. In DNA, the CDR3 is TGTGCCACCAGTGATTTGGACAGCTCTGAGCAGTTCTTC. The genes are TRBV24-1 and TRBJ2-1, with a weak D call TRBD1 (5 bases). The germline V and J ends were trimmed by 0 bases and 9 bases, with 8 bases remaining between them. Per germline, CDR1 KGHDR and CDR2 SFDVKD. CDR3 length: 13 residues.

This clonotype has ten or more counts. The CDR3 region is CASSSSPGYNEQFF. For the CDR3, the DNA is TGTGCCAGCAGCTCTAGCCCAGGCTACAATGAGCAGTTCTTC. This sequence joins TRBV7-9 and TRBJ2-1; a possible D gene is TRBD2 (5 bases). Germline V lookup: CDR1 SEHNR, CDR2 FQNEAQ (reference sequence). The CDR3 consists of 14 residues. Between the trimmed V and J ends, which lost 4 bases and 3 bases, there was a span of 10 bases.

By share of the sample, this clonotype is medium-sized. The CDR3 reads CSALDTPNQPQHF. The DNA for the CDR3 is TGCAGCGCCTTAGACACGCCTAATCAGCCCCAGCATTTT. The chain joins TRBV29-1 to TRBJ1-5; D remains ambiguous. The CDR3 is made up of 13 amino acids. Trimming took off 7 bases at V and 4 bases at J, with 14 bases between the two ends. Germline assignment: CDR1 SQVTM and CDR2 ANQGSEA.

This clonotype was recorded many times. The rearrangement uses TRBV5-1 and TRBJ2-7; a weak D match, TRBD1 (5 bases). This CDR3 has 13 residues. V was cut by 4 bases and J by 1 base, with 9 bases left in between. CDR1 is SGHRS, CDR2 YFSETQ, per germline. Written as DNA, the CDR3 is TGCGCCAGCAGCCAAACAGGATCCTACGAGCAGTACTTC. Its protein is CASSQTGSYEQYF.

This clonotype was detected many times. The V call is TRBV4-2, the J call TRBJ2-3; a weak D match, TRBD2 (6 bases). The CDR3 loop spans 16 amino acids. The germline gives CDR1 LGHNA, CDR2 YNFKEQ. Trimming took 4 bases from V and 5 from J, leaving 19 bases between them. CDR3 protein: CASSPQKGAGGDTQYF. CDR3 DNA sequence: TGTGCCAGCAGCCCCCAAAAAGGGGCCGGGGGAGATACGCAGTATTTT.

The rearrangement uses TRBV9 and TRBJ1-1; no firm D call. The CDR3 sequence is 15 residues long. Germline CDR1 is SGDLS and CDR2 is YYNGEE. Trimming removed 0 bases from V and 1 base from J, with 10 bases in between. CDR3 protein: CASSVEPDKNTEAFF. The CDR3 DNA reads as TGTGCCAGCAGCGTAGAACCTGACAAGAACACTGAAGCTTTCTTT.

This clonotype has ten or more counts. The chain couples TRBV28 to TRBJ1-6; 10 bases are shared with TRBD1. Trimming took 5 bases from V and 7 from J; bases not matched to a gene: 17. The CDR3 covers 19 residues. Germline CDR1 reads MDHEN; CDR2 reads SYDVKM. CDR3 coding DNA: TGTGCCAGCAGTCTAGGGACAGGGGTTCTTGTAACGAACAATTCACCCCTCCACTTT. Its translation is CASSLGTGVLVTNNSPLHF.

This clonotype was found many times. The chain carries TRBV29-1 and TRBJ2-3; 9 bases line up with TRBD1. The CDR3 has 13 residues. Germline lookup yields CDR1 SQVTM and CDR2 ANQGSEA. Losses at the gene ends were 7 bases for V and 4 bases for J; bases not matched to a gene: 6. CDR3 region: CSEIQGAADTQYF. The CDR3, as DNA: TGCAGCGAAATACAGGGGGCGGCAGATACGCAGTATTTT.

At least ten counts were recorded for this clonotype. This chain links TRBV5-1 with TRBJ2-2; 7 bases are shared with TRBD1. The CDR3 contains 15 residues. The V segment lost 3 bases and the J segment 5 bases; nucleotides outside the gene matches: 7. From germline, CDR1 is SGHRS and CDR2 YFSETQ. CDR3 sequence reads: CASSYETGATGELFF. The CDR3 nucleotides read TGCGCCAGCAGCTACGAAACAGGGGCGACCGGGGAGCTGTTTTTT.

This clonotype was seen repeatedly, ten times or more. The chain couples TRBV12-3 or TRBV12-4 to TRBJ1-1, with D possibly matching TRBD1 (6 bases). CDR3 length: 13 amino acids. With 6 bases removed from V and 1 base from J, the gap between germline ends came to 9 bases. The CDR3: CASSPTGNTEAFF. For the CDR3, the DNA is TGTGCCAGCAGCCCGACAGGGAACACTGAAGCTTTCTTT.

This clonotype was detected ten times or more. The CDR3 loop is CASRKGTGGELFF. The CDR3 DNA reads as TGTGCCAGCAGGAAAGGGACGGGCGGGGAGCTGTTTTTT. The chain employs TRBV6-2 or TRBV6-3 and TRBJ2-2; D could derive from TRBD1 or TRBD2 (5 bases each). The length of the CDR3 is 13 residues. Trimming stripped 6 bases from V and 7 bases from J, with 12 bases between. CDR1 is MNHEY, CDR2 SVGEGT, per germline.

This clonotype was detected ten times or more. The V gene is TRBV7-2, the J gene TRBJ2-1; D is undetermined. CDR3 length: 12 amino acids. Looked up from germline, CDR1 is SGHTA and CDR2 is FQGNSA. Trimming shortened V by 3 bases and J by 8 bases, and 8 bases separated the two germline ends. This CDR3 reads CASSFSWDEQFF. As DNA, the CDR3 is TGTGCCAGCAGCTTTAGCTGGGATGAGCAGTTCTTC.

This clonotype was seen repeatedly, ten times or more. The chain links TRBV7-9 to TRBJ1-2; TRBD1 is a possible D gene (5 bases). V shed 5 bases and J shed 6 bases, with 19 bases lying between them. This CDR3 is 15 amino acids long. Per germline, CDR1 SEHNR and CDR2 FQNEAQ (reference sequence). The CDR3 bases are TGTGCCAGCAGCGGCCGGGACGCCCTGCTCGATGGCTACACCTTC. It is translated as CASSGRDALLDGYTF.

This clonotype was observed many times. V usage is TRBV2 and J usage is TRBJ2-1, with 9 bases aligning to TRBD2. J lost 7 bases, V lost 4 bases, and 5 bases had no gene match. Germline lookup yields CDR1 SNHLY and CDR2 FYNNEI. This CDR3 spans 14 amino acids. The chain's CDR3 is CASSGRGRGNEQFF. CDR3 DNA: TGTGCCAGCAGTGGTCGCGGGAGGGGAAATGAGCAGTTCTTC.

This clonotype appeared a few times. The V gene is TRBV4-3, the J gene TRBJ1-4; D perhaps matches TRBD1 (5 bases). The V gene lost 0 bases and the J gene lost 7 bases, with 12 bases spanning the gap. The germline V gene has CDR1 LGHNA and CDR2 YSLEER. The CDR3 is 15 amino acids. The CDR3 nucleotides are TGCGCCAGCAGCCAAGACTGGGGGATCGGTGAAAAACTGTTTTTT. Residues: CASSQDWGIGEKLFF.

This clonotype has ten or more counts. This chain uses TRBV6-1 with TRBJ1-2, with 7 nucleotides matching TRBD1. The CDR3 has 14 residues. V was pared by 5 bases and J by 0 bases, with 3 bases of the junction left unmatched. Germline lookup yields CDR1 MNHNS and CDR2 SASEGT. DNA of the CDR3: TGTGCCAGCAGTCGGGACAGAGCTAACTATGGCTACACCTTC. This translates into CASSRDRANYGYTF.

This clonotype has a handful of counts. V usage is TRBV7-2 and J usage is TRBJ2-7, with D uncertain. CDR3 length: 13 residues. Germline assignment: CDR1 SGHTA and CDR2 FQGNSA. The V end lost 3 bases, the J end lost 0 bases, and 6 bases lay between the germline ends. The CDR3 nucleotides read TGTGCCAGCAGCTTGTTTCCCTCCTACGAGCAGTACTTC. Translated: CASSLFPSYEQYF. Full variable domain (remainder filled in from reference TRBV7-2 and TRBJ2-7): GAGVSQSPSNKVTEKGKDVELRCDPISGHTALYWYRQSLGQGLEFLIYFQGNSAPDKSGLPSDRFSAERTGGSVSTLTIQRTQQEDSAVYLCASSLFPSYEQYFGPGTRLTVT.